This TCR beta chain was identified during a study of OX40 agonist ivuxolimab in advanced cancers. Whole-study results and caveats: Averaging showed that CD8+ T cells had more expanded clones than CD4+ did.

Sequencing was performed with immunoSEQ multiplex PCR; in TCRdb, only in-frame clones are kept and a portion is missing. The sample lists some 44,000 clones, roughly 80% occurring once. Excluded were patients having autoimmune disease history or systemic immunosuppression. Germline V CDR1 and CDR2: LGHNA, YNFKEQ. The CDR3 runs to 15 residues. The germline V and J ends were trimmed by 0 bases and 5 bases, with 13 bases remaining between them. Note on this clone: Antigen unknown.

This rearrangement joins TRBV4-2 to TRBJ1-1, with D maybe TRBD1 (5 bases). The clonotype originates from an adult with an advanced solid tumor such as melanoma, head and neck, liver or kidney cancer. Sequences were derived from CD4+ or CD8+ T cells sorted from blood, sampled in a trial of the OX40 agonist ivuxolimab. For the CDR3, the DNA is TGTGCCAGCAGCCAAGAGCTAGGGGTTCGGACTGAAGCTTTCTTT. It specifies CASSQELGVRTEAFF.